This is a list of T cell receptor beta chains from one sample in a study of response to subunit inactivated influenza vaccine. TCRdb used MiXCR to reprocess the RT-PCR reads, holding one entry per CDR3 protein. The data show hundreds of thousands of distinct CDR3 sequences, approximately 20% seen once. This specimen was PBMCs from blood, taken approximately 20 months after vaccination. These receptors all stem from a man between 50 and 70 years old who received an inactivated influenza vaccine. Each CDR3 is given with its conserved first and last residue. D genes are given only for firm matches. Only some rows state a clone size, as once, few, many or a class for expanded clones.

TRBD2	TRBV20-1	NA	15	TRBJ2-1	TGCAGTGCTAGCGGGCGGGAGGGCTCCTACAATGAGCAGTTCTTC	CSASGREGSYNEQFF
NA	TRBV15	NA	13	TRBJ1-4	TGTGCCACCAGCAGAGGACGAGATGAAAAACTGTTTTTT	CATSRGRDEKLFF
TRBD1	TRBV5-1	NA	17	TRBJ1-6	TGCGCCAGCAGCTTTGACAGCCGGGACAGCTATAATTCACCCCTCCACTTT	CASSFDSRDSYNSPLHF
TRBD2	TRBV6-2/TRBV6-3	NA	17	TRBJ2-7	TGTGCCAGCAGCCGAGCGACTAGCGGGGCGCGCCCCTACGAGCAGTACTTC	CASSRATSGARPYEQYF
NA	TRBV6-1	NA	17	TRBJ1-4	TGTGCCAGCAGTCCCCGGACACTAAGTGCAACTAATGAAAAACTGTTTTTT	CASSPRTLSATNEKLFF
TRBD2	TRBV10-3	NA	14	TRBJ2-5	TGTGCCATCAGTGAAGGGACTAGTATAGAGACCCAGTACTTC	CAISEGTSIETQYF
NA	TRBV4-3	NA	14	TRBJ2-6	TGCGCCAGCAGCCAAGGTGTGAGTTCGGACGTCCTGACTTTC	CASSQGVSSDVLTF
NA	TRBV6-1	many	14	TRBJ1-2	TGTGCCAGCAGCCCACCGGGACTGTGGTATGGCTACACCTTC	CASSPPGLWYGYTF
TRBD1	TRBV20-1	NA	14	TRBJ1-5	TGCAGTGCTAGAGGACAGGGGATAGGTCAGCCCCAGCATTTT	CSARGQGIGQPQHF
NA	TRBV6-1	NA	14	TRBJ2-2	TGTGCCAGCACTGGCCTGGGATACACCGGGGAGCTGTTTTTT	CASTGLGYTGELFF
TRBD2	TRBV5-1	few	17	TRBJ2-1	TGCGCCAGCAGCTTGGCCGTGGTAGCGGGGCCGATGAATGAGCAGTTCTTC	CASSLAVVAGPMNEQFF
NA	TRBV4-1	NA	14	TRBJ1-1	TGCGCCAGCAGCCAGTCAGGAATGAACACTGAAGCTTTCTTT	CASSQSGMNTEAFF
NA	TRBV20-1	NA	15	TRBJ1-3	TGCAGTGCTAGTAGACACCTAAACTCTGGAAACACCATATATTTT	CSASRHLNSGNTIYF
NA	TRBV5-1	few	14	TRBJ1-1	TGCGCCAGCAGCTCGACGCTTGGGAACACTGAAGCTTTCTTT	CASSSTLGNTEAFF
NA	TRBV4-1	NA	14	TRBJ1-2	TGCGCCAGCAGCCAAGCAGGTCTCCTTTATGGCTACACCTTC	CASSQAGLLYGYTF
NA	TRBV21-1	few	18	TRBJ2-4	TGTGCCAGCAGCAAAGGACCGGGACACCCAAAGGGCAAAAACATTCAGTACTTC	CASSKGPGHPKGKNIQYF
NA	TRBV29-1	few	13	TRBJ2-7	TGCAGCGTAGTAGGTAGGATCGGCTACGAGCAGTACTTC	CSVVGRIGYEQYF
NA	TRBV20-1	few	11	TRBJ1-4	TGCAGTGCTAACTGGAATGAAAAACTGTTTTTT	CSANWNEKLFF
NA	TRBV7-2	few	15	TRBJ1-1	TGTGCCAGCAGCTTGCGAACAGGGATGAACACTGAAGCTTTCTTT	CASSLRTGMNTEAFF
TRBD1	TRBV5-6	NA	15	TRBJ2-7	TGTGCCAGCAGCTTGAGAGGACAGGGCATCTACGAACAGTACTTC	CASSLRGQGIYEQYF
TRBD1	TRBV2	NA	13	TRBJ1-1	TGTGCCAGCGACAGGGGGAGGGCCACTGAAGCTTTCTTT	CASDRGRATEAFF
NA	TRBV10-2	many	13	TRBJ1-2	NA	CASSESFGAGYTF
TRBD1	TRBV7-9	NA	15	TRBJ1-1	TGTGCCAGCAGCATTCTACAGGGGGCGAGCACTGAAGCTTTCTTT	CASSILQGASTEAFF
NA	TRBV18	NA	15	TRBJ2-4	TGTGCCAGCGCCCCCCCGCAGGGAAGCAAAAACATTCAGTACTTC	CASAPPQGSKNIQYF
NA	TRBV11-2	NA	19	TRBJ1-3	TGTGCCAGCAGCTCCCTGATCGGGGCTGTTTCTTTCTCTGGAAACACCATATATTTT	CASSSLIGAVSFSGNTIYF
TRBD1	TRBV6-1	NA	14	TRBJ1-1	TGTGCCAGCAGTCCAGGACAGGTTGGGGCTGAAGCTTTCTTT	CASSPGQVGAEAFF
NA	TRBV4-2	NA	17	TRBJ2-1	TGTGCCAGCAGCCAAGATTTGCTAGCCAGCTCCTACAATGAGCAGTTCTTC	CASSQDLLASSYNEQFF
NA	TRBV29-1	few	12	TRBJ1-1	TGCAGCTCCGTAGGAGAGACGACTGAAGCTTTCTTT	CSSVGETTEAFF
TRBD1	TRBV7-9	NA	13	TRBJ1-2	TGTGCCAGCAGCACGACAGGGTTTTATGGCTACACCTTC	CASSTTGFYGYTF
TRBD1	TRBV29-1	NA	14	TRBJ2-3	TGCAGCGCCGCGGACAGGGGGCAAGGAGATACGCAGTATTTT	CSAADRGQGDTQYF
NA	TRBV20-1	once	12	TRBJ1-1	TGCAGTGCGCAGGGTCGGAACACTGAAGCTTTCTTT	CSAQGRNTEAFF
NA	TRBV20-1	many	12	TRBJ1-1	TGCAGTGCCAGCAGGTTAACCCCTGAAGCTTTCTTT	CSASRLTPEAFF
NA	TRBV27	many	15	TRBJ1-1	TGTGCCAGCAGTTTATCGGGGCAGGGGATCACTGAAGCTTTCTTT	CASSLSGQGITEAFF
NA	TRBV7-2	few	15	TRBJ1-6	TGTGCCAGCAGCTTAGCGCCAGGGGTAGTTTCACCCCTCCACTTT	CASSLAPGVVSPLHF
NA	TRBV5-1	NA	14	TRBJ1-2	TGCGCCAGCAGCTCCCCAGGGGTAATGGATGGCTACACCTTC	CASSSPGVMDGYTF